This TCR beta chain stems from a study of cytotoxic CD8 clonotypes in ibrutinib-treated CLL. Study at large: Among the patients, some eleven presented as relapsed/refractory and around 15 as treatment-naive; 17 to 18 showed unmutated IGHV. Among the samples, the mean was roughly 260,000 productive templates and fewer than 95,000 productive rearrangements.

CDR1 and CDR2 (germline): MGHRA, YSYEKL. The CDR3 is 13 residues long. Trimming took off 0 bases at V and 10 bases at J, with 10 bases between the two ends. Findings and limits, study-wide: Private clonotypes, not public ones, expanded at ibrutinib response. Clonality showed a rise at ibrutinib response that reversed toward baseline at progression.

This clone turned up a few times. What it recognizes is unknown. TCRdb's copy holds only in-frame clones and misses some; the assay was immunoSEQ multiplex PCR. The data show roughly 250,000 clones, roughly 70% seen once. The sequence was collected from a human donor with chronic lymphocytic leukemia. The V gene is TRBV4-1, the J gene TRBJ2-1; no clear D gene. The sequenced sample was PBMCs, obtained after 24 months of ibrutinib treatment. This CDR3 is CASSQDGPAEQFF. The CDR3 DNA reads as TGCGCCAGCAGCCAAGATGGGCCAGCCGAGCAGTTCTTC.